The 7 T cell receptor beta chains below were found in one sample sequenced in a study of blood T cell repertoires in COVID-19. Some clones are missing from TCRdb's copy, which holds only in-frame ones; the method was immunoSEQ multiplex PCR. The sample records 70,000 or so clones, approximately 90% being singletons. Sequenced: peripheral blood. All receptors come from a woman between 18 and 30 years old with acute or convalescent COVID-19.

This chain uses TRBV14 with TRBJ2-1, with D perhaps matching TRBD1 (5 bases). Germline CDR1 is SGHDN and CDR2 is FVKESK. The CDR3 contains 14 residues. The V gene lost 2 bases and the J gene lost 5 bases, with 10 bases spanning the gap. The DNA for the CDR3 is TGTGCCAGCAGCCAATTGACAGCTCACAATGAGCAGTTCTTC. It codes for CASSQLTAHNEQFF.

V usage is TRBV9 and J usage is TRBJ2-1; D might be TRBD2 (7 bases). The germline V and J ends were trimmed by 4 bases and 2 bases, with 13 bases remaining between them. This CDR3 has 15 residues. CDR1 is SGDLS, CDR2 YYNGEE, per germline. The CDR3 region has the DNA TGTGCCAGCAGCCCAGGGGCGGGGGCCTACAATGAGCAGTTCTTC. Translation: CASSPGAGAYNEQFF.

The V and J genes are TRBV24-1 and TRBJ2-1; 8 bases map to TRBD2. This CDR3 has 16 residues. CDR1 KGHDR and CDR2 SFDVKD come from the germline V gene. V lost 2 bases to trimming and J lost 3 bases; unmatched junction nucleotides: 5. The DNA for the CDR3 is TGTGCCACCAGTGATTCTACTAGCGGCAGCTACAATGAGCAGTTCTTC. Encoded protein: CATSDSTSGSYNEQFF.

CDR3 region: CASSSSGGTWDTQYF. The CDR3, as DNA: TGTGCCAGCAGCTCAAGTGGAGGGACTTGGGATACGCAGTATTTT. The chain has TRBV7-2 and TRBJ2-3; possibly TRBD2 for D (6 bases). CDR1 is SGHTA and CDR2 is FQGNSA in the germline V gene. V gave up 4 bases and J gave up 6 bases, with 17 bases separating them. The CDR3 runs 15 residues.

This rearrangement joins TRBV29-1 to TRBJ1-2; D is possibly TRBD1 (5 bases). With 8 bases removed from V and 1 base from J, the gap between germline ends came to 8 bases. This CDR3 contains 11 residues. Germline CDR1 reads SQVTM; CDR2 reads ANQGSEA. CDR3 sequence reads: CSPDSNYGYTF. The CDR3 DNA reads TGCAGCCCTGACAGTAACTATGGCTACACCTTC.

The chain carries TRBV7-2 and TRBJ2-2, with a weak D call TRBD2 (7 bases). Looked up from germline, CDR1 is SGHTA and CDR2 is FQGNSA. This CDR3 is 17 amino acids long. V lost 4 bases and J 2 bases, leaving 17 bases between the germline ends. CDR3 region: CASSSSFAGANTGELFF. CDR3 nucleotide sequence: TGTGCCAGCAGCTCTAGTTTTGCGGGGGCCAACACCGGGGAGCTGTTTTTT.

This sequence joins TRBV10-3 and TRBJ2-7, with D possibly matching TRBD2 (5 bases). This CDR3 region has 14 residues. Trimming took 3 bases from V and 6 from J, leaving 15 bases between them. Germline values: CDR1 ENHRY, CDR2 SYGVKD. In DNA, the CDR3 is TGTGCCATCAGTGAACTCTTGGGAGACGGCGAGCAGTACTTC. Its protein product is CAISELLGDGEQYF.